This entry lists 12 T cell receptor beta chains sequenced from one sample in a study of cytomegalovirus exposure and HLA in healthy donors. PCR was performed using 60 Vbeta and 13 Jbeta primers. Data came from immunoSEQ multiplex PCR; TCRdb stores just in-frame clones and leaves some out. The sample records some 170,000 clones, about 9% being singletons. Source material: PBMCs. These receptors originate from a woman aged 25 to 39 in good health and CMV-seropositive.

The V call is TRBV7-9, the J call TRBJ2-7; D unclear. The CDR3 length is 14 residues. The V and J ends lost 5 bases and 3 bases respectively, with 14 bases between them. Germline-derived CDR1 and CDR2 are SEHNR and FQNEAQ (reference sequence). CDR3 nucleotides: TGTGCCAGCAGCCTCCCTAGTGCGCACTACGAGCAGTACTTC. Translating it yields CASSLPSAHYEQYF.

The V gene is TRBV19, the J gene TRBJ2-6, with a possible D match to TRBD2 (5 bases). The V gene lost 10 bases and the J gene lost 0 bases, with 10 bases spanning the gap. This CDR3 has 14 residues. Looked up from germline, CDR1 is LNHDA and CDR2 is SQIVND (reference sequence). CDR3 nucleotide sequence: TGTGCCACCGGACGGGGCTCTGGGGCCAACGTCCTGACTTTC. This sequence encodes CATGRGSGANVLTF.

This chain connects TRBV5-1 to TRBJ2-3; maybe TRBD2 (5 bases). CDR1 is SGHRS and CDR2 is YFSETQ in the germline V gene. This CDR3 is 14 amino acids long. Trimming left V 7 bases short and J 1 base short, with 13 bases between. Here the CDR3 reads CASRQAERTDTQYF. CDR3 nucleotide sequence: TGCGCCAGCCGCCAAGCGGAGCGCACAGATACGCAGTATTTT.

The CDR3 DNA sequence: TGTGCCATCGTAGGTCTCGGGGGTGAAGCTTTCTTT. Its protein is CAIVGLGGEAFF. V and J are TRBV10-3 and TRBJ1-1; tentative D call: TRBD1 (5 bases). V shed 8 bases and J shed 7 bases, with 14 bases lying between them. CDR1 ENHRY and CDR2 SYGVKD come from the germline V gene. This CDR3 region has 12 residues.

In this sample, this clone turned up a few times. V gene TRBV19 combines with J gene TRBJ2-1, with TRBD1 identical over 9 bases. Unmatched junction bases numbered 11, after V lost 5 bases and J lost 6 bases. The CDR3 has 16 residues. Germline V gene data show CDR1 as LNHDA and CDR2 as SQIVND (reference sequence). CDR3 coding DNA: TGTGCCAGTAGTGATACCGGGACAGGGAAGTCCAATGAGCAGTTCTTC. This encodes CASSDTGTGKSNEQFF.

Concerning this clone: Other nucleotide sequences in the sample specify the same CDR3. This chain uses TRBV27 with TRBJ1-4, with D possibly TRBD1 on 6 matching bases. V lost 3 bases, J lost 7 bases, and 18 bases lay in between. Germline V lookup: CDR1 MNHEY, CDR2 SMNVEV (reference sequence). The CDR3 totals 16 residues. The CDR3, as DNA: TGTGCCAGCAGTTTCTCACCCTCAGGGGTGAGTGAAAAACTGTTTTTT. Protein product: CASSFSPSGVSEKLFF. The full variable domain, its missing parts supplied by reference TRBV27 and TRBJ1-4, is EAQVTQNPRYLITVTGKKLTVTCSQNMNHEYMSWYRQDPGLGLRQIYYSMNVEVTDKGDVPEGYKVSRKEKRNFPLILESPSPNQTSLYFCASSFSPSGVSEKLFFGSGTQLSVL.

This rearrangement joins TRBV27 to TRBJ2-1, with D hard to call. V was trimmed by 3 bases and J by 4 bases, leaving 7 bases between them. CDR3 length: 13 amino acids. Germline values: CDR1 MNHEY, CDR2 SMNVEV (reference sequence). CDR3 DNA sequence: TGTGCCAGCAGTTTCGAAGCTTACAATGAGCAGTTCTTC. It yields the protein CASSFEAYNEQFF.

This clone was seen a few times. The V call is TRBV18, the J call TRBJ2-1; 9 bases are shared with TRBD2. V lost 6 bases, J lost 3 bases, and 6 bases stayed unmatched. This CDR3 has 15 residues. CDR1 KGHSH and CDR2 LQKENI come from the germline V gene. The CDR3, as DNA: TGTGCCAGCTCGCCTCTAGCGGGGTTCTACAATGAGCAGTTCTTC. The encoded protein is CASSPLAGFYNEQFF.

In the case of this clone: The sample carries other DNA sequences with the same CDR3. This chain joins TRBV5-1 and TRBJ2-7; maybe TRBD2 (6 bases). Germline lookup yields CDR1 SGHRS and CDR2 YFSETQ. The CDR3 consists of 13 residues. V shed 4 bases and J shed 3 bases, with 11 bases lying between them. CDR3 protein: CASSAGQIYEQYF. As DNA, the CDR3 is TGCGCCAGCAGCGCGGGGCAGATCTACGAGCAGTACTTC.

This clone appeared a few times. The V call is TRBV19, the J call TRBJ2-1, with D perhaps matching TRBD2 (5 bases). The CDR3 extends over 14 amino acids. The V gene's germline CDR1 is LNHDA and CDR2 SQIVND (reference sequence). V was pared by 7 bases and J by 0 bases, with 10 bases between. The chain's CDR3 is CASMEESSYNEQFF. CDR3 nucleotide sequence: TGTGCCAGTATGGAGGAGAGCTCCTACAATGAGCAGTTCTTC.

This clone was counted a few times. V and J are TRBV6-1 and TRBJ2-4, with D tentatively TRBD2 (6 bases). Trimming stripped 2 bases from V and 2 bases from J, with 13 bases between. Germline CDR1 reads MNHNS; CDR2 reads SASEGT. This CDR3 contains 16 residues. The CDR3 nucleotides read TGTGCCAGCAGTGAATTATTAGCGGCCCCCAAAAACATTCAGTACTTC. Amino acid sequence: CASSELLAAPKNIQYF.

The chain combines TRBV18 with TRBJ2-4; the match to TRBD1 covers 10 bases. The CDR3 has 14 amino acids. J lost 5 bases, V lost 3 bases, and 1 base had no gene match. The germline CDR1 and CDR2 sequences are KGHSH and LQKENI. The CDR3 region has the DNA TGTGCCAGCTCACCCGGGACAGGGGAAAACATTCAGTACTTC. Translating it yields CASSPGTGENIQYF.